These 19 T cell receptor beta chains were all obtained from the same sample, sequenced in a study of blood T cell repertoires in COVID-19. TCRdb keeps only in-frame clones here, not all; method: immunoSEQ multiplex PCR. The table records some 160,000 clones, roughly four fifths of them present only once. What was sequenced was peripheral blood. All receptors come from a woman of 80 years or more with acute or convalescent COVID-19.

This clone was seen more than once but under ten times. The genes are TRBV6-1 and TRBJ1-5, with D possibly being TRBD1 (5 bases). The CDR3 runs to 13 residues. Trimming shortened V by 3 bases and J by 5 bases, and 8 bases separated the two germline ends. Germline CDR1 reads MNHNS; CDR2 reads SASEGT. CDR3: CASSEGRDQPQHF. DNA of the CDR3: TGTGCCAGCAGTGAGGGCAGGGATCAGCCCCAGCATTTT.

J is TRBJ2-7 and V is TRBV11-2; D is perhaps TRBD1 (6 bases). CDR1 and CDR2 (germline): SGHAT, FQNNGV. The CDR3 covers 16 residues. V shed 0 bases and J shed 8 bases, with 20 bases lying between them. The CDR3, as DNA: TGTGCCAGCAGCTTAGATAGAGCTGGCGGACAGAAACAGCAGTACTTC. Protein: CASSLDRAGGQKQQYF.

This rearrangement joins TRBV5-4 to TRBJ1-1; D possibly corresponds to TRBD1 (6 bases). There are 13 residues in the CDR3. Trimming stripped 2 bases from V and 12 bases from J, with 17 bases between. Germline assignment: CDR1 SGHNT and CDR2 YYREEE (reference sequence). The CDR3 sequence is CASSLSGAAGSFF. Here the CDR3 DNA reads TGTGCCAGCAGCTTATCAGGGGCAGCCGGTTCTTTCTTT.

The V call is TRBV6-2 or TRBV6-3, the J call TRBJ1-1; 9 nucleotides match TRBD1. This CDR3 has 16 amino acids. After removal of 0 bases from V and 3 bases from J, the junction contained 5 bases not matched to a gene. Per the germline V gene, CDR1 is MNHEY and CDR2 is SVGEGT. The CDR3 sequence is CASSYSPGQGHTEAFF. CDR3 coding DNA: TGTGCCAGCAGTTACTCTCCGGGACAGGGACACACTGAAGCTTTCTTT.

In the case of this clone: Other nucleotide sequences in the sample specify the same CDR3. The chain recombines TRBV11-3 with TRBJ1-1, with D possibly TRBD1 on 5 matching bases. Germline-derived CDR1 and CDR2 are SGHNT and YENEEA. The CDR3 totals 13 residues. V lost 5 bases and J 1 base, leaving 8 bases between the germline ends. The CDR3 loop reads CASSRGQNTEAFF. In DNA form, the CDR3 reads TGTGCCAGCAGCCGTGGACAGAACACTGAAGCTTTCTTT.

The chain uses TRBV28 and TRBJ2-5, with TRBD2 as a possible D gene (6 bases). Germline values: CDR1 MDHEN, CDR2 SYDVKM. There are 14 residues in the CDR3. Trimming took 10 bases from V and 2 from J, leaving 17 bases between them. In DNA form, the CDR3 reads TGTGCCACCCTGACTACGCGGGGACAAGAGACCCAGTACTTC. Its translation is CATLTTRGQETQYF.

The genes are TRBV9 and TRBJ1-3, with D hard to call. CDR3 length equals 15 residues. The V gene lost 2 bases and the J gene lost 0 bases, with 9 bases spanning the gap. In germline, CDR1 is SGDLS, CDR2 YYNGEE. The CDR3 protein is CASSVAASSGNTIYF. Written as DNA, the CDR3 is TGTGCCAGCAGCGTGGCGGCGAGCTCTGGAAACACCATATATTTT.

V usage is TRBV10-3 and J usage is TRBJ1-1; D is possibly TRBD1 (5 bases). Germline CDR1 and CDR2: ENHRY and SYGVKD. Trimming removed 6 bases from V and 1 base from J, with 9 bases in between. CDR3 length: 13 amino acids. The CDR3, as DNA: TGTGCCATCAGGGCGACAGAGAACACTGAAGCTTTCTTT. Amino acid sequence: CAIRATENTEAFF.

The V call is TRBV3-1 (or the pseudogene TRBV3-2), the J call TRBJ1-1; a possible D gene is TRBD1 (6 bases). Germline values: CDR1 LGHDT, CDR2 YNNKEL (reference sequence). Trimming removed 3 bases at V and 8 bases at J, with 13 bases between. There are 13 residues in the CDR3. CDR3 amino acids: CASSQKIQGEAFF. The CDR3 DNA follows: TGTGCCAGCAGCCAGAAAATACAGGGCGAAGCTTTCTTT.

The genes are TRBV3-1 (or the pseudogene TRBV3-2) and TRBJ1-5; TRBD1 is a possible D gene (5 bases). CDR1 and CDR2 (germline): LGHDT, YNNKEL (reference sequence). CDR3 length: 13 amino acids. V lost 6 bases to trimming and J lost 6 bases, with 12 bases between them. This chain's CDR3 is CASSPRVGQPQHF. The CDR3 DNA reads TGTGCCAGCAGTCCCAGGGTGGGTCAGCCCCAGCATTTT.

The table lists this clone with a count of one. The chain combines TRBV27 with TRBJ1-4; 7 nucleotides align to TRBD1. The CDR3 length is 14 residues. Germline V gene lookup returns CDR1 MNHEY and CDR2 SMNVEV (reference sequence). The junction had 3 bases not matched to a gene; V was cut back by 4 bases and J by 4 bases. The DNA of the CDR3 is TGTGCCAGCAGTTCCTGGGACAGTAATGAAAAACTGTTTTTT. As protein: CASSSWDSNEKLFF.

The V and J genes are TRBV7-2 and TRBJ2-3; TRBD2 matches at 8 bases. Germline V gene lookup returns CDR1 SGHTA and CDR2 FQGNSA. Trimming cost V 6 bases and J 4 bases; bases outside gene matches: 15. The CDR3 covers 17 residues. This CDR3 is CASRGPNSGNWPDTQYF. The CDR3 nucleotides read TGTGCCAGCAGGGGGCCGAATAGCGGGAACTGGCCAGATACGCAGTATTTT.

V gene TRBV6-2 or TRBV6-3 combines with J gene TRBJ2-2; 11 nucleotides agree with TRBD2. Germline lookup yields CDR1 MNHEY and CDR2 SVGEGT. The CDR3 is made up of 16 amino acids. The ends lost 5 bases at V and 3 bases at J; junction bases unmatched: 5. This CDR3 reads CASSPRLAGYTGELFF. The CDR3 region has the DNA TGTGCCAGCAGTCCGCGACTAGCGGGGTACACCGGGGAGCTGTTTTTT.

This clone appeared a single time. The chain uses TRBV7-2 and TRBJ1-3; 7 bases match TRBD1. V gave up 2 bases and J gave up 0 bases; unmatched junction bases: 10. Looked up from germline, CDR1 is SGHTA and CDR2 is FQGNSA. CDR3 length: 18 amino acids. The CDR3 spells CASSLPPGTASSGNTIYF. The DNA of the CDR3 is TGTGCCAGCAGCTTACCACCCGGGACAGCAAGCTCTGGAAACACCATATATTTT.

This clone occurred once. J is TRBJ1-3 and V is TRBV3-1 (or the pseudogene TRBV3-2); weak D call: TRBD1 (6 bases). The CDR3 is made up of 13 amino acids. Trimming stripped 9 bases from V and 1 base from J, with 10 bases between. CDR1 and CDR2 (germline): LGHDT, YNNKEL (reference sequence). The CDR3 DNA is TGTGCCAGTACAGGGTCATCTGGAAACACCATATATTTT. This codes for CASTGSSGNTIYF.

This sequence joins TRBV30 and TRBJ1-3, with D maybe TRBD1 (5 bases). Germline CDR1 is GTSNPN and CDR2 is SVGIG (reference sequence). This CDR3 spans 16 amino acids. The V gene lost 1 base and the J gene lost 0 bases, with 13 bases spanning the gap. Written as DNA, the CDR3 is TGTGCCTGGAGTGAGGGGTTTCGGTACTCTGGAAACACCATATATTTT. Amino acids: CAWSEGFRYSGNTIYF. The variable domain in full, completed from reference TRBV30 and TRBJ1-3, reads SQTIHQWPATLVQPVGSPLSLECTVEGTSNPNLYWYRQAAGRGLQLLFYSVGIGQISSEVPQNLSASRPQDRQFILSSKKLLLSDSGFYLCAWSEGFRYSGNTIYFGEGSWLTVV.

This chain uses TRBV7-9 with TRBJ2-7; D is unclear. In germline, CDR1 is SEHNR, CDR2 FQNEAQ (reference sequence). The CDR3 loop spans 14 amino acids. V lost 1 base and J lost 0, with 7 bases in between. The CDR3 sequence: CASSLGGGSYEQYF. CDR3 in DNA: TGTGCCAGCAGCTTAGGAGGTGGCTCCTACGAGCAGTACTTC.

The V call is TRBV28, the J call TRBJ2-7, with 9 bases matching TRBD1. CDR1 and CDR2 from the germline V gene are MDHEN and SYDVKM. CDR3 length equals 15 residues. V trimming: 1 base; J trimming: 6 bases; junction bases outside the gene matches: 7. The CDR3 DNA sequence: TGTGCCAGCAGTTTATATGGGACAGGGTTCTCCGAGCAGTACTTC. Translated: CASSLYGTGFSEQYF. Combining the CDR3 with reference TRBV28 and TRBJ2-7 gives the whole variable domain DVKVTQSSRYLVKRTGEKVFLECVQDMDHENMFWYRQDPGLGLRLIYFSYDVKMKEKGDIPEGYSVSREKKERFSLILESASTNQTSMYLCASSLYGTGFSEQYFGPGTRLTVT.

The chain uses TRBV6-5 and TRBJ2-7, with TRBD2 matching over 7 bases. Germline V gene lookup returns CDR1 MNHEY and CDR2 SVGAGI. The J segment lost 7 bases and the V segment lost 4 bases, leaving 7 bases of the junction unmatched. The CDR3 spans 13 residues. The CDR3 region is CASSSTGTKEQYF. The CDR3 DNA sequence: TGTGCCAGCAGTTCCACCGGGACTAAGGAGCAGTACTTC.